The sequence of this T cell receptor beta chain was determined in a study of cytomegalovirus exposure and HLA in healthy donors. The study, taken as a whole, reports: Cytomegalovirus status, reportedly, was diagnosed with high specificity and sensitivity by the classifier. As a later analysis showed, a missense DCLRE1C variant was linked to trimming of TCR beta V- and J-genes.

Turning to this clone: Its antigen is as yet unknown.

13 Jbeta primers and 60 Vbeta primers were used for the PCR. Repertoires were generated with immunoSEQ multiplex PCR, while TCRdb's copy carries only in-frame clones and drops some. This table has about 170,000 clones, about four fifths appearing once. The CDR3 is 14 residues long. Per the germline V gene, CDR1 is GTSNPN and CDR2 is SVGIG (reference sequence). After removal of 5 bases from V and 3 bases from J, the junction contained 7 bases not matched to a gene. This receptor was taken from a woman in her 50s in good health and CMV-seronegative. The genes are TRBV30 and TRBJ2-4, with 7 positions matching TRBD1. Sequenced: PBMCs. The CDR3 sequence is CAWFVGGGKNIQYF. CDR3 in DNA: TGTGCCTGGTTCGTAGGGGGCGGCAAAAACATTCAGTACTTC.